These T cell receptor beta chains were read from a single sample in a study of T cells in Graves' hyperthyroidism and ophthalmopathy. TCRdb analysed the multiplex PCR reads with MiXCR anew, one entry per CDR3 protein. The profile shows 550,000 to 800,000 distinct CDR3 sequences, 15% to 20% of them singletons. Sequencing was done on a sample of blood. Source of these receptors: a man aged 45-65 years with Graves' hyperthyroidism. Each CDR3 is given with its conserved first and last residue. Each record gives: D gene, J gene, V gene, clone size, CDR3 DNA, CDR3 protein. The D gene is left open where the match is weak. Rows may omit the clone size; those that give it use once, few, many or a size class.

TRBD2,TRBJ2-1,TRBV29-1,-,TGCAGCGTTCCTAGCGGTTCGAGCTCCTACAATGAGCAGTTCTTC,CSVPSGSSSYNEQFF
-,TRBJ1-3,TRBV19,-,TGTGCCAGTAGTTCCGGGCAGCGCTTCTCTGGAAACACCATATATTTT,CASSSGQRFSGNTIYF
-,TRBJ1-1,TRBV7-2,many,TGTGCCAGCAGCGGTCGGGGGGGGCTCCGGTATGGAGCTTTCTTT,CASSGRGGLRYGAFF
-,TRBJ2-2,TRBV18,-,TGTGCCAGCTCACAAACTGGAAACGGGGAGCTGTTTTTT,CASSQTGNGELFF
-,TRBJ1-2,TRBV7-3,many,TGTGCCAGCAGCTTAACGGAAGGGGGAAGTTATGGCTACACCTTC,CASSLTEGGSYGYTF
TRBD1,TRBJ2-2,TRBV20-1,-,TGCAGTGCTAACCGGCGACAGGGGGCGGGCGGGGAGCTGTTTTTT,CSANRRQGAGGELFF
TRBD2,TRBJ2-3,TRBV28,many,TGTGCCAGCAATCCTGCGCTTGGTAGCGGGATCACAGATACGCAGTATTTT,CASNPALGSGITDTQYF
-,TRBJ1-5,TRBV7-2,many,TGTGCCAGCAGCTTATATACAGGAGCGGTTCAGCCCCAGCATTTT,CASSLYTGAVQPQHF
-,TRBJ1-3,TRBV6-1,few,TGTGCCAGCAGTACAGGGTATGGAAACACCATATATTTT,CASSTGYGNTIYF
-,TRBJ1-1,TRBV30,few,TGTGCCTGGAGGAAGACGGATGTAAGTCGATCTTTCTTT,CAWRKTDVSRSFF
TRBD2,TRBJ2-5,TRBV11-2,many,TGTGCCAGCAGCGGGGGGACTAGCGGAACCAAATACTTC,CASSGGTSGTKYF
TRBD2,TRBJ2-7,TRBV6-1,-,TGTGCCAGCACCTCCCGCGGGGGGGCCGGCAACGAGCAGTACTTC,CASTSRGGAGNEQYF
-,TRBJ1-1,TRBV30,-,TGTGCCTGGAGCCCCCGGGTTGGGGACACTGAAGCTTTCTTT,CAWSPRVGDTEAFF
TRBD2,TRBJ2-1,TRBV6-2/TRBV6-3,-,TGTGCCAGCAGTTACACCCTAGCGGGAGGCTACAATGAGCAGTTCTTC,CASSYTLAGGYNEQFF
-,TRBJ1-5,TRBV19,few,TGTGCCAGTAGTGTAGATGGGACCACAAGGGGCAATCAGCCCCAGCATTTT,CASSVDGTTRGNQPQHF
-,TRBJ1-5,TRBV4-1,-,TGCGCCAGCAGCCAAACATCCCCAGGGCTAAATCAGCCCCAGCATTTT,CASSQTSPGLNQPQHF
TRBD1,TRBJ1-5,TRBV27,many,TGTGCCAGCAGTTTAGGGAGACAGGGTGCCCAGCCCCAGCATTTT,CASSLGRQGAQPQHF
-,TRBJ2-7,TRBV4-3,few,TGCGCCAGCAGCCAAGATGGCGGGTTCTCCTACGAGCAGTACTTC,CASSQDGGFSYEQYF
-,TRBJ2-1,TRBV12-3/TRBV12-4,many,TGTGCCAGCATCTACTCGAGCTCCTACAATGAGCAGTTCTTC,CASIYSSSYNEQFF
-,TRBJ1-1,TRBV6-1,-,TGTGCCAGCAGCCCCCGAGAGAGGAACACTGAAGCTTTCTTT,CASSPRERNTEAFF
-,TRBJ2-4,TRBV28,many,TGTGCCAGCATGACAGTAGCCAAAAACATTCAGTACTTC,CASMTVAKNIQYF
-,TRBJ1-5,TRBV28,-,TGTGCCAGCAGTAACAGGGCTTATAGCAATCAGCCCCAGCATTTT,CASSNRAYSNQPQHF
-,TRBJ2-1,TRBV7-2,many,TGTGCCAGCAGCCCGGACACCCTAACATACAATGAGCAGTTCTTC,CASSPDTLTYNEQFF
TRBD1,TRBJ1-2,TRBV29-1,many,TGCAGCGTTCAAGGGACAGACTATGGCTACACCTTC,CSVQGTDYGYTF
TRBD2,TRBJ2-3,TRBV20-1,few,TGCAGTGCTAGGTTGGCGGGAGGCACAGATACGCAGTATTTT,CSARLAGGTDTQYF
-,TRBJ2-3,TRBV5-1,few,TGCGCCAGCAGCGATGGGGGGGGCGCGGATACGCAGTATTTT,CASSDGGGADTQYF
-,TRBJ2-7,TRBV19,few,TGTGCCAGTAGTATAGTGGTCAGAGTCCGATCCCCGTCCTACGAGCAGTACTTC,CASSIVVRVRSPSYEQYF
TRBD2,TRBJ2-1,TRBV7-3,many,TGTGCCAGCAGCCACGAGGGACTAGCGCGATACAATGAGCAGTTCTTC,CASSHEGLARYNEQFF
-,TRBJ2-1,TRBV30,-,TGTGCCTGGAGTGGGGATGGCAGTTCAGCGGGTGAGTTCTTC,CAWSGDGSSAGEFF
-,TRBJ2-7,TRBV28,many,TGTGCCAGCGGGTACCTCGCCTACGAGCAGTACTTC,CASGYLAYEQYF
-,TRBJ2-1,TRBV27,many,TGTGCCAGCAGTTTAATGAACTCCTACAATGAGCAGTTCTTC,CASSLMNSYNEQFF
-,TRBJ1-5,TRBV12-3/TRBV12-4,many,TGTGCCAGCAGTTTTGGGCAGGGCGCAAATAGCAATCAGCCCCAGCATTTT,CASSFGQGANSNQPQHF
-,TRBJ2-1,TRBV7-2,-,TGTGCCAGCAGCTTAGCTTTAGGAGGTCACAATGAGCAGTTCTTC,CASSLALGGHNEQFF
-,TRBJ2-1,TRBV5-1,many,TGCGCCAGCAGCACACGGGACTCGGTATACAATGAGCAGTTCTTC,CASSTRDSVYNEQFF
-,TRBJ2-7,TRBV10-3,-,TGTGCCATCAGTGAGTCCTCCAGGCACTACGAGCAGTACTTC,CAISESSRHYEQYF
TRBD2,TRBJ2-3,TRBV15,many,TGTGCCACCAGCAGACTAGCGGGAGACGGGGAAGATACGCAGTATTTT,CATSRLAGDGEDTQYF
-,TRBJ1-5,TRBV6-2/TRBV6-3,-,TGTGCCAGCAGTTACACACGTCAGGGGTCCTTAAATCAGCCCCAGCATTTT,CASSYTRQGSLNQPQHF
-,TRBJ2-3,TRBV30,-,TGTGCCTGTGAGGGAGGCCGCAGCGGTGGGACAGATACGCAGTATTTT,CACEGGRSGGTDTQYF